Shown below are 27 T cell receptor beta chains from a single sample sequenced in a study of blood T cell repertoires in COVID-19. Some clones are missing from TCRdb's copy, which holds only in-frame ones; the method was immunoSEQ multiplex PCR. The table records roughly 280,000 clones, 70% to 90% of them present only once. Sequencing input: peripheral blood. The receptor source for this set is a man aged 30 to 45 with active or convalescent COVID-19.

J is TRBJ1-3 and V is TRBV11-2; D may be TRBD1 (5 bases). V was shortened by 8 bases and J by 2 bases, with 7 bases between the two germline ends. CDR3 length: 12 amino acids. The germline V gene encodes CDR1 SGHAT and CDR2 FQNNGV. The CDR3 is CASGATGNTIYF. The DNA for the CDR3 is TGTGCCAGCGGGGCCACTGGAAACACCATATATTTT.

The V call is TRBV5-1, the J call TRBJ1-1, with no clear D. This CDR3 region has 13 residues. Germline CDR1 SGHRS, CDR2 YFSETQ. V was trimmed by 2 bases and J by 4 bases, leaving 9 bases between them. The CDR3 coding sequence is TGCGCCAGCAGCTTAGGTGAGCGCACTGAAGCTTTCTTT. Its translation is CASSLGERTEAFF.

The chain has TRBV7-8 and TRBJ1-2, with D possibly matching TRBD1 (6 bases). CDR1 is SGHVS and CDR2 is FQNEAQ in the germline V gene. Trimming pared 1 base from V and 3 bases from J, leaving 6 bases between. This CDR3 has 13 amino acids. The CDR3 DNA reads TGTGCCAGCAGCTTAGACAGGGACTATGGCTACACCTTC. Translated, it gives CASSLDRDYGYTF. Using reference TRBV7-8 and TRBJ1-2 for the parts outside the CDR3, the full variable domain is GAGVSQSPRYKVAKRGQDVALRCDPISGHVSLFWYQQALGQGPEFLTYFQNEAQLDKSGLPSDRFFAERPEGSVSTLKIQRTQQEDSAVYLCASSLDRDYGYTFGSGTRLTVV.

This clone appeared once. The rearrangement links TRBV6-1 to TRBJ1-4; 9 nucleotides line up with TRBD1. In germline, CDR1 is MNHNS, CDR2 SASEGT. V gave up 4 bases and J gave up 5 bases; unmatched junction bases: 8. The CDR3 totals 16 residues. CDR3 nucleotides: TGTGCCAGCAGTGGGGGGCCGGGACAGGGAAATGAAAAACTGTTTTTT. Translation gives CASSGGPGQGNEKLFF.

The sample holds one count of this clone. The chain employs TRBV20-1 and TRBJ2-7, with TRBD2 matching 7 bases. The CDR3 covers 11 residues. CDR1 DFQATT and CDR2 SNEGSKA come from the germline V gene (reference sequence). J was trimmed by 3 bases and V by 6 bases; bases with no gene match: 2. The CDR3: CSAGGFYEQYF. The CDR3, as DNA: TGCAGTGCGGGGGGGTTCTACGAGCAGTACTTC.

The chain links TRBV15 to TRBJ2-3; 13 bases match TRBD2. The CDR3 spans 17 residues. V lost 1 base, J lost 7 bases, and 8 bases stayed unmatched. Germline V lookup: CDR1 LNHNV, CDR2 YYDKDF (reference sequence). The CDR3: CATSRGRLAGGPYTQYF. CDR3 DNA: TGTGCCACCAGCAGAGGGAGACTAGCGGGGGGCCCATATACGCAGTATTTT.

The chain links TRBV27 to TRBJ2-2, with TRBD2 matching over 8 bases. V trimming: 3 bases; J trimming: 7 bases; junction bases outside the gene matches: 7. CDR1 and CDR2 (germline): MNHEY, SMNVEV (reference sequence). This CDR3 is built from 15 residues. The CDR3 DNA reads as TGTGCCAGCAGTTTTTTTGCGGGGGGCTACGGGGAGCTGTTTTTT. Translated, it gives CASSFFAGGYGELFF.

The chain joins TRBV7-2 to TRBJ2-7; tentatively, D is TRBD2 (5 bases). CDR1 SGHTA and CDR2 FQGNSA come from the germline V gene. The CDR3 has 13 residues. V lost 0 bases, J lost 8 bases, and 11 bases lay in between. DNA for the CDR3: TGTGCCAGCAGCTTAGCGTCAGTCGGGAAGCAGTACTTC. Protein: CASSLASVGKQYF. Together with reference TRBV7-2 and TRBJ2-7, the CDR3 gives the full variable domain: GAGVSQSPSNKVTEKGKDVELRCDPISGHTALYWYRQSLGQGLEFLIYFQGNSAPDKSGLPSDRFSAERTGGSVSTLTIQRTQQEDSAVYLCASSLASVGKQYFGPGTRLTVT.

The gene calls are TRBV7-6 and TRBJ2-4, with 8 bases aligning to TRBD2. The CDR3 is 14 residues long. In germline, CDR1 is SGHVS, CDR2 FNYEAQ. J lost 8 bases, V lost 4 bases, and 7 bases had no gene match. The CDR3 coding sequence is TGTGCCAGCAGCTCCGGGGGGGGGATCGACATTCAGTACTTC. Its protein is CASSSGGGIDIQYF. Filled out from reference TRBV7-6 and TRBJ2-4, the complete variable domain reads GAGVSQSPRYKVTKRGQDVALRCDPISGHVSLYWYRQALGQGPEFLTYFNYEAQQDKSGLPNDRFSAERPEGSISTLTIQRTEQRDSAMYRCASSSGGGIDIQYFGAGTRLSVL.

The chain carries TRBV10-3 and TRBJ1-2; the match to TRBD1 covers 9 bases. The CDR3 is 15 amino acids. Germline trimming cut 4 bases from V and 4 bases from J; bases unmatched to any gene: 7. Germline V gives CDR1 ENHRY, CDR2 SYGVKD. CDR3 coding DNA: TGTGCCATCAGTGGACAGCCGACAGGGGGCTATGGCTACACCTTC. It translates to CAISGQPTGGYGYTF.

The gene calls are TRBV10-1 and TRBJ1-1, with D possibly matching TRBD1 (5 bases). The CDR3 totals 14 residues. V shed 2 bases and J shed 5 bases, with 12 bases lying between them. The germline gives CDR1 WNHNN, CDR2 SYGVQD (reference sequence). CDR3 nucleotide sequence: TGCGCCAGCAGTGAGCTTCCCGGGGGGACTGAAGCTTTCTTT. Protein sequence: CASSELPGGTEAFF.

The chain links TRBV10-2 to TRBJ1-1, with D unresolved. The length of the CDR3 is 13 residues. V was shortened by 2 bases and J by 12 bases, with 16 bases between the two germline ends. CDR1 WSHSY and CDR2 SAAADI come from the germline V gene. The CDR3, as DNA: TGCGCCAGCAGTGAGATCACGGTTCGGGGTTCTTTCTTT. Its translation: CASSEITVRGSFF.

The CDR3 loop reads CASSPWGGYTGELFF. CDR3 sequence (DNA): TGTGCCAGCAGCCCCTGGGGGGGATACACCGGGGAGCTGTTTTTT. This chain uses TRBV27 with TRBJ2-2, with 7 bases matching TRBD2. This CDR3 has 15 amino acids. Germline CDR1 is MNHEY and CDR2 is SMNVEV (reference sequence). After removal of 6 bases from V and 3 bases from J, the junction contained 7 bases not matched to a gene.

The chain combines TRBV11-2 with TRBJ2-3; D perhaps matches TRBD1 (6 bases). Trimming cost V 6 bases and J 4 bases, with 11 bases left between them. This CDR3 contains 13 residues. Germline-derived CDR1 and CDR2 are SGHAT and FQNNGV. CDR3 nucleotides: TGTGCCAGCAGACTTGGGGGCCCAGATACGCAGTATTTT. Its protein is CASRLGGPDTQYF.

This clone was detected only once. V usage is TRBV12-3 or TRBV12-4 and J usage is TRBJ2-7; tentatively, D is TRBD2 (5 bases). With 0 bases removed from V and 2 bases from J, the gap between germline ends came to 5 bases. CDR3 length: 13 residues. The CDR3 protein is CASSLARAYEQYF. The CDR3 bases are TGTGCCAGCAGTTTAGCGAGGGCCTACGAGCAGTACTTC.

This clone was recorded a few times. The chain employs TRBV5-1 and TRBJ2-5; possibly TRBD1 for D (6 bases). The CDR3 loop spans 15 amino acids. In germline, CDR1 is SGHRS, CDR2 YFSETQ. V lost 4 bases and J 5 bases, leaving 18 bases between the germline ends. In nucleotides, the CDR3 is TGCGCCAGCAGCCAAAATCCAACAGGGAAGGAGACCCAGTACTTC. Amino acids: CASSQNPTGKETQYF.

CDR3 amino acids: CASLSGLGEQYF. The DNA of the CDR3 is TGTGCCAGCTTGTCCGGGTTGGGTGAGCAGTACTTC. The chain uses TRBV3-1 (or the pseudogene TRBV3-2) and TRBJ2-7; D is unclear. The germline gives CDR1 LGHDT, CDR2 YNNKEL (reference sequence). Trimming removed 8 bases at V and 7 bases at J, with 15 bases between. There are 12 residues in the CDR3.

The CDR3 nucleotides read TGTGCCAGCAGCGCGGACAGGGACCCCCTCAACTATGGCTACACCTTC. The encoded protein is CASSADRDPLNYGYTF. V is TRBV7-9 and J is TRBJ1-2, with 8 bases matching TRBD1. In germline, CDR1 is SEHNR, CDR2 FQNEAQ (reference sequence). V lost 5 bases to trimming and J lost 2 bases; unmatched junction nucleotides: 10. The CDR3 covers 16 residues.

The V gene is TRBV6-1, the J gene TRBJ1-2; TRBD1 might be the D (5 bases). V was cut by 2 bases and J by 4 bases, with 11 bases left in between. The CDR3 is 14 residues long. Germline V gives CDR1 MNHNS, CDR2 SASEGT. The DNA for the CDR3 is TGTGCCAGCAGTGAAACAGGAGTGGGCTATGGCTACACCTTC. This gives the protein CASSETGVGYGYTF.

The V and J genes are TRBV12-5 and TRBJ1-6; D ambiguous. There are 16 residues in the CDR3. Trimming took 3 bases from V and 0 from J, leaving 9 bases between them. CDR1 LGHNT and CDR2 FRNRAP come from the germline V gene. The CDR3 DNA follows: TGTGCTAGTGGTTTCTCAAGGAGCTCCTATAATTCACCCCTCCACTTT. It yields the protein CASGFSRSSYNSPLHF.

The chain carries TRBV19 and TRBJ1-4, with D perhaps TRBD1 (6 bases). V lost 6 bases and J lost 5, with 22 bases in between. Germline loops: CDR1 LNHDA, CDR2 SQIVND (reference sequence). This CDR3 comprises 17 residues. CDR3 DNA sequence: TGTGCCAGTAGCGGGGTAGGTGCGACAGGAGAAAATGAAAAACTGTTTTTT. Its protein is CASSGVGATGENEKLFF.

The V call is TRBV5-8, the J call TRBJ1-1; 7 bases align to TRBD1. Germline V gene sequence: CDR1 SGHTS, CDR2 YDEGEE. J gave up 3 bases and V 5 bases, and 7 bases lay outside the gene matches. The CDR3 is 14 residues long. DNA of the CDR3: TGTGCCAGCAGTTTACCGGGACAGTACACTGAAGCTTTCTTT. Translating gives CASSLPGQYTEAFF.

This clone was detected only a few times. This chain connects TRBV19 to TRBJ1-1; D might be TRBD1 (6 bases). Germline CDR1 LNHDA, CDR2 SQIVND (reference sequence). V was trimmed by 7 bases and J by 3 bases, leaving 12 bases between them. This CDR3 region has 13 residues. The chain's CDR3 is CASTGGGYTEAFF. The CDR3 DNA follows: TGTGCCAGTACTGGGGGCGGGTACACTGAAGCTTTCTTT.

The CDR3 region has the DNA TGCGCCAGCAGTGCCCGGGTCGGCTATGGCTACACCTTC. As protein: CASSARVGYGYTF. The chain carries TRBV10-1 and TRBJ1-2, with D hard to call. V lost 4 bases and J lost 4, with 10 bases in between. In germline, CDR1 is WNHNN, CDR2 SYGVQD (reference sequence). The CDR3 is 13 amino acids.

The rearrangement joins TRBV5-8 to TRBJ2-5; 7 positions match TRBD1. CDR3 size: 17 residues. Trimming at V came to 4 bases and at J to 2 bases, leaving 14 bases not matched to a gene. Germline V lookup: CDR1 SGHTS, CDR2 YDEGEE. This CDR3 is CASSKWDSNSYQETQYF. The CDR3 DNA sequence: TGTGCCAGCAGCAAATGGGACAGCAACTCTTATCAAGAGACCCAGTACTTC.

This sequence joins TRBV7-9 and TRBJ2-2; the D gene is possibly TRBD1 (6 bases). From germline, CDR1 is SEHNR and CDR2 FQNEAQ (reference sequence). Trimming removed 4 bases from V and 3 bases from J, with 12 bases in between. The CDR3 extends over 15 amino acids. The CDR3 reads CASSSNRADTGELFF. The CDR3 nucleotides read TGTGCCAGCAGCTCGAACAGGGCGGACACCGGGGAGCTGTTTTTT.

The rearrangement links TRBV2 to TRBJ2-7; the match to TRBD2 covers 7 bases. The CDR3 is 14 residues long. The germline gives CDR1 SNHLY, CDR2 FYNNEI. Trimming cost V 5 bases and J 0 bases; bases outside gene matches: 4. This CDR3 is CASSYSGDSYEQYF. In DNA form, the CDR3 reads TGTGCCAGCAGTTACAGCGGGGACTCCTACGAGCAGTACTTC.